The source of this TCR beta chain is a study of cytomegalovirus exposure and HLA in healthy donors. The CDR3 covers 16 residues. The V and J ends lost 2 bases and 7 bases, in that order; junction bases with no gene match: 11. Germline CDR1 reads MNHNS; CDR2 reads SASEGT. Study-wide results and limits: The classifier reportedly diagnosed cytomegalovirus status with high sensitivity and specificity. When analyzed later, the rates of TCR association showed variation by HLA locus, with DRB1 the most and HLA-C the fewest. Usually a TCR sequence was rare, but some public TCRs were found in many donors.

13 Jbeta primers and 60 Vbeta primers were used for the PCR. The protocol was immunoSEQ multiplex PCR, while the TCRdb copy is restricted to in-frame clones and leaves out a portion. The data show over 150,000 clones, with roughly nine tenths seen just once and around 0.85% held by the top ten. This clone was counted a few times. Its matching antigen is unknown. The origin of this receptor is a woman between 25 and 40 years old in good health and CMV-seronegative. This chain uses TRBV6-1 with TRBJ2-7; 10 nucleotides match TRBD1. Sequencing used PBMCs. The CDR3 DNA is TGTGCCAGCAGTGAATTATTCGGGACAGGGGTGGGTGAGCAGTACTTC. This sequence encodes CASSELFGTGVGEQYF.